Below, 18 T cell receptor beta chains from the same sample are listed, as sequenced in a study of blood T cells in healthy people across ages (dated by TCRdb to between 2014 and 2016). The library was made by 5' RACE. The reads were generated on an Illumina HiSeq 2500. A second about 7 to 12 cycle PCR used a sample-barcoded 5' primer and a J-beta primer mix. The public reads were run again by TCRdb, first through fastp at Q25 and then through MiXCR, and only productive beta chains were kept. CDR3 protein duplicates are merged, each entry listing the most common genes and DNA. The sample data list some 1.1 million distinct CDR3 sequences, and roughly two fifths of these were observed just once. The ten biggest clones cover around 12% of the sample. The sequenced sample was blood. The receptors here all came from a man aged 18 to 29 in good health.

CDR3 sequence (DNA): TGTGCCAGCAGGAGGACAGGGCTTGATATCAACGGGGAGCTGTTTTTT. Amino acids: CASRRTGLDINGELFF. The chain links TRBV2 to TRBJ2-2; 8 nucleotides align to TRBD1. V lost 6 bases and J lost 7; bases outside the gene matches: 13. The CDR3 is 16 residues long. Germline V gene sequence: CDR1 SNHLY, CDR2 FYNNEI.

This chain joins TRBV9 and TRBJ2-5; TRBD2 matches 8 bases. CDR3 length equals 15 residues. The germline V gene encodes CDR1 SGDLS and CDR2 YYNGEE. Trimming removed 0 bases from V and 11 bases from J; junction bases left unmatched: 12. The CDR3 reads CASSVGAGGLNEQYF. The CDR3 nucleotides are TGTGCCAGCAGCGTAGGGGCGGGGGGCCTCAATGAGCAGTACTTC.

There are a few counts of this clonotype. The V and J genes are TRBV20-1 and TRBJ2-3; D is perhaps TRBD2 (5 bases). V was cut by 6 bases and J by 4 bases, with 8 bases left in between. The CDR3 extends over 11 amino acids. The germline gives CDR1 DFQATT, CDR2 SNEGSKA (reference sequence). CDR3 nucleotides: TGCAGTGCGCCACTAGCAGATACGCAGTATTTT. Its protein is CSAPLADTQYF.

The chain employs TRBV4-1 and TRBJ1-2; 8 positions match TRBD1. The CDR3 totals 15 residues. Germline CDR1 MGHRA, CDR2 YSYEKL. V gave up 4 bases and J gave up 5 bases; unmatched junction bases: 9. CDR3 sequence reads: CASSLDDRGSYGYTF. The CDR3 DNA is TGCGCCAGCAGCCTAGATGACAGGGGAAGTTATGGCTACACCTTC.

This sequence joins TRBV7-2 and TRBJ2-2, with TRBD2 matching 7 bases. This CDR3 comprises 16 residues. CDR1 SGHTA and CDR2 FQGNSA come from the germline V gene. The J segment lost 4 bases and the V segment lost 2 bases, leaving 7 bases of the junction unmatched. The CDR3 DNA is TGTGCCAGCAGCTTAAATCCAGCGGGGCCCACCGGGGAGCTGTTTTTT. Protein product: CASSLNPAGPTGELFF. Based on the CDR3 plus reference TRBV7-2 and TRBJ2-2, the full variable domain is GAGVSQSPSNKVTEKGKDVELRCDPISGHTALYWYRQSLGQGLEFLIYFQGNSAPDKSGLPSDRFSAERTGGSVSTLTIQRTQQEDSAVYLCASSLNPAGPTGELFFGEGSRLTVL.

The rearrangement links TRBV5-1 to TRBJ2-3; D is undetermined. This CDR3 is built from 13 residues. The V and J ends lost 0 bases and 3 bases respectively, with 5 bases between them. Germline V lookup: CDR1 SGHRS, CDR2 YFSETQ. DNA of the CDR3: TGCGCCAGCAGCTTGGAGGAAACAGATACGCAGTATTTT. Amino acids: CASSLEETDTQYF.

CDR3 DNA: TGTGCCAGCAGTTCCCTCTCGGGTGGCTACACCTTC. Its translation: CASSSLSGGYTF. The rearrangement links TRBV12-3 or TRBV12-4 to TRBJ1-2, with D hard to call. Deletions cut 4 bases from V and 7 bases from J, with 10 bases between. There are 12 residues in the CDR3.

There are many counts of this clonotype. The J gene is TRBJ1-6, the V gene TRBV12-3 or TRBV12-4; D is perhaps TRBD1 (6 bases). This CDR3 is 15 amino acids long. V lost 5 bases and J lost 4, with 12 bases in between. The CDR3 reads CASSLGDTYNSPLHF. Written as DNA, the CDR3 is TGTGCCAGCAGTCTAGGGGACACGTATAATTCACCCCTCCACTTT.

This clonotype has a handful of counts. This sequence joins TRBV6-6 and TRBJ2-5; D gene uncertain. V lost 0 bases, J lost 5 bases, and 10 bases lay in between. This CDR3 contains 14 residues. From germline, CDR1 is MNHNY and CDR2 SVGAGI (reference sequence). The CDR3 reads CASSYSTSIETQYF. CDR3 coding DNA: TGTGCCAGCAGTTACTCGACCAGTATCGAGACCCAGTACTTC.

The chain has TRBV7-2 and TRBJ2-4, with 8 bases that match TRBD2. Losses at the gene ends were 5 bases for V and 7 bases for J; bases not matched to a gene: 7. In germline, CDR1 is SGHTA, CDR2 FQGNSA. The CDR3 totals 14 residues. The CDR3 protein is CASSRGGDLNIQYF. In nucleotides, the CDR3 is TGTGCCAGCAGCCGGGGGGGGGATTTGAACATTCAGTACTTC. The variable domain in full, completed from reference TRBV7-2 and TRBJ2-4, reads GAGVSQSPSNKVTEKGKDVELRCDPISGHTALYWYRQSLGQGLEFLIYFQGNSAPDKSGLPSDRFSAERTGGSVSTLTIQRTQQEDSAVYLCASSRGGDLNIQYFGAGTRLSVL.

The gene calls are TRBV28 and TRBJ1-5; unclear D gene. This CDR3 is 15 amino acids long. Germline assignment: CDR1 MDHEN and CDR2 SYDVKM. Between the trimmed V and J ends, which lost 0 bases and 3 bases, there was a span of 9 bases. CDR3 coding DNA: TGTGCCAGCAGTTTATGGGCAGCCAACAATCAGCCCCAGCATTTT. Amino acids: CASSLWAANNQPQHF.

The CDR3 nucleotides read TGCAGTGCGCCTGAATGGGGGCCGAGCACTGAAGCTTTCTTT. The encoded protein is CSAPEWGPSTEAFF. The V call is TRBV20-1, the J call TRBJ1-1; TRBD1 might be the D (6 bases). Germline-derived CDR1 and CDR2 are DFQATT and SNEGSKA (reference sequence). V was pared by 6 bases and J by 4 bases, with 18 bases between. The CDR3 covers 14 residues.

This chain links TRBV27 with TRBJ1-5; D call uncertain. Trimming stripped 3 bases from V and 6 bases from J, with 12 bases between. Per germline, CDR1 MNHEY and CDR2 SMNVEV (reference sequence). The CDR3 is made up of 14 amino acids. CDR3 protein: CASSLKRVRQPQHF. The CDR3, as DNA: TGTGCCAGCAGTTTGAAAAGGGTTCGTCAGCCCCAGCATTTT.

This sequence joins TRBV7-9 and TRBJ1-2; D remains unclear. V lost 1 base, J lost 4 bases, and 13 bases lay in between. The germline V gene has CDR1 SEHNR and CDR2 FQNEAQ (reference sequence). CDR3 length equals 15 residues. The CDR3 is CASSLDSQLPYGYTF. CDR3 nucleotides: TGTGCCAGCAGCTTAGATTCACAGCTTCCCTATGGCTACACCTTC.

The chain links TRBV20-1 to TRBJ2-7; weak D call: TRBD1 (6 bases). The length of the CDR3 is 13 residues. The V and J ends lost 5 bases and 7 bases respectively, with 18 bases between them. The germline V gene encodes CDR1 DFQATT and CDR2 SNEGSKA (reference sequence). The CDR3: CSAPKSDSNEQYF. CDR3 DNA sequence: TGCAGTGCTCCCAAATCGGACAGCAATGAGCAGTACTTC.

This sequence joins TRBV9 and TRBJ2-1, with 10 bases identical to TRBD2. Germline lookup yields CDR1 SGDLS and CDR2 YYNGEE. J gave up 10 bases and V 0 bases, and 7 bases lay outside the gene matches. This CDR3 has 15 residues. The CDR3 reads CASSVGLAGLKEQFF. CDR3 DNA sequence: TGTGCCAGCAGCGTAGGACTAGCGGGTCTTAAGGAGCAGTTCTTC. Based on the CDR3 plus reference TRBV9 and TRBJ2-1, the full variable domain is DSGVTQTPKHLITATGQRVTLRCSPRSGDLSVYWYQQSLDQGLQFLIQYYNGEERAKGNILERFSAQQFPDLHSELNLSSLELGDSALYFCASSVGLAGLKEQFFGPGTRLTVL.

This clonotype was observed a few times. The chain employs TRBV6-1 and TRBJ1-2; D uncertain. This CDR3 comprises 11 residues. Germline CDR1 MNHNS, CDR2 SASEGT. V shed 8 bases and J shed 5 bases, with 9 bases lying between them. The CDR3 DNA follows: TGTGCCAGCGAATTGGATTATGGCTACACCTTC. Its protein product is CASELDYGYTF.

This clonotype turned up a few times. The chain has TRBV4-3 and TRBJ2-3; D remains unclear. The CDR3 has 15 residues. CDR1 and CDR2 from the germline V gene are LGHNA and YSLEER. V lost 1 base to trimming and J lost 2 bases, with 10 bases between them. DNA of the CDR3: TGCGCCAGCAGCCAAGGAAGCCGGGTCACAGATACGCAGTATTTT. It specifies CASSQGSRVTDTQYF.